The clone carrying this T cell receptor beta chain was seen a handful of times. This sample was included in a study of T-cell reconstitution after alpha-beta-depleted transplantation in children. The CDR3 totals 16 residues. CDR1 and CDR2 (germline): LNHNV, YYDKDF (reference sequence). V gave up 0 bases and J gave up 7 bases, with 15 bases separating them. Unique molecular identifiers were incorporated during preparation of the TCRbeta library. MiXCR, run by TCRdb on the PCR reads, gives a single entry per CDR3 protein. The sample lists over 550,000 distinct CDR3 sequences; roughly a tenth were seen once.

V gene TRBV15 combines with J gene TRBJ1-4; a possible D gene is TRBD1 (5 bases). This TCR came from a human donor who donated a stem cell graft to a child with acute myeloid leukemia. Sequences were derived from PBMCs from the stem cell graft donor, sampled from the stem cell graft. The CDR3 DNA follows: TGTGCCACCAGCAGAGATCGACCCCTGGGGGTTGAAAAACTGTTTTTT. Amino acid sequence: CATSRDRPLGVEKLFF.